This T cell receptor beta chain was found in a study of shared clonotypes between healthy human individuals. Study details: Donors had three CD4 naive, three CD4 memory, two CD8 naive and one CD8 memory plate apiece. Study observations and caveats: Sampling involved blood alone; tissue repertoires likely differ.

The method was immunoSEQ multiplex PCR; TCRdb's version includes in-frame clones alone and lacks a portion of them. The table lists roughly 1,500,000 clones, approximately 98.5% of them singletons, with approximately 0.4% in the top ten. On this clone: The antigen remains unidentified.

The CDR3 consists of 14 residues. V gave up 3 bases and J gave up 8 bases, with 16 bases separating them. Germline lookup yields CDR1 SEHNR and CDR2 FQNEAQ (reference sequence). This TCR was recovered from a young man in good health. The gene calls are TRBV7-9 and TRBJ1-2; the D is unclear. The sample comprised naive CD4+ T cells sorted from blood. Stated subset: CD45RA+ positively selected. In DNA, the CDR3 is TGTGCCAGCAGCTTCCTCCCCCAGGTAGGAGGCTACACCTTC. Translation: CASSFLPQVGGYTF.